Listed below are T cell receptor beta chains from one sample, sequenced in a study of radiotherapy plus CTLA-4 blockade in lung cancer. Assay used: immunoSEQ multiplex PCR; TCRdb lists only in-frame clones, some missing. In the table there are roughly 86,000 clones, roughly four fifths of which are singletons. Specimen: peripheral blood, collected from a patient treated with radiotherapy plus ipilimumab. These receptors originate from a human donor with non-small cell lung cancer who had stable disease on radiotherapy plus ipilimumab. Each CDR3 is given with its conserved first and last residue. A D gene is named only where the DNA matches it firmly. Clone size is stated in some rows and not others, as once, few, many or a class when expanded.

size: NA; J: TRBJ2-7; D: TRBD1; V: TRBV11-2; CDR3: CASSLGPGGGPRPSYEQYF; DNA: TGTGCCAGCAGCTTAGGGCCAGGGGGCGGACCCAGACCTTCCTACGAGCAGTACTTC
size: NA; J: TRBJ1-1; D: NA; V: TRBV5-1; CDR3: CASSLGGGKRNTEAFF; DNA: TGCGCCAGCAGCTTGGGTGGCGGAAAGAGGAACACTGAAGCTTTCTTT
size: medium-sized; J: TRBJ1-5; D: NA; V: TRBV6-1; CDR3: CASRLQGTEQPQHF; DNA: TGTGCCAGCAGACTCCAGGGAACTGAACAGCCCCAGCATTTT
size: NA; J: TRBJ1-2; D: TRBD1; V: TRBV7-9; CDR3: CASSPNHRGNYGYTF; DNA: TGTGCCAGCAGCCCCAACCACAGGGGGAACTATGGCTACACCTTC
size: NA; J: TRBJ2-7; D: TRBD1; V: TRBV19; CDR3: CASRDGTGFDEQYF; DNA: TGTGCCAGTAGGGACGGGACAGGGTTTGACGAGCAGTACTTC
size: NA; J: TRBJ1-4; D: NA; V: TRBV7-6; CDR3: CASSLAQTVGEKLFF; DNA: TGTGCCAGCAGCTTAGCCCAGACAGTTGGGGAAAAACTGTTTTTT
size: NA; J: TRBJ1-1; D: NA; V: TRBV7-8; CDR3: CASSTTGVGANTEAFF; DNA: TGTGCCAGCAGTACTACCGGCGTAGGGGCTAACACTGAAGCTTTCTTT
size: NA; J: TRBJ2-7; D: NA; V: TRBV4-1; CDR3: CASSQDGPYEQYF; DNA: TGCGCCAGCAGCCAAGACGGTCCCTACGAGCAGTACTTC
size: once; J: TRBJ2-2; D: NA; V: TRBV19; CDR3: CASTSQGRLNTGELFF; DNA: TGTGCCAGTACTTCTCAGGGCAGATTGAACACCGGGGAGCTGTTTTTT
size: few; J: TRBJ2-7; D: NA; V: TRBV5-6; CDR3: CASSDTGTRHEQYF; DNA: TGTGCCAGCAGCGATACCGGGACGCGGCACGAGCAGTACTTC
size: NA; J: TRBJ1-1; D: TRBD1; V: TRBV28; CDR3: CASSRRQGAEAFF; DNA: TGTGCCAGCAGTCGACGACAGGGCGCTGAAGCTTTCTTT
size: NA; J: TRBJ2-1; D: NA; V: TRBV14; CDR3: CASSPGGTLGFF; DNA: TGTGCCAGCAGCCCTGGAGGGACCCTGGGGTTCTTC
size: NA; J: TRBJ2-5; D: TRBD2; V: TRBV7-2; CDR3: CASSLGLAGTPTTQYF; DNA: TGTGCCAGCAGCTTAGGGCTAGCGGGAACCCCGACGACCCAGTACTTC
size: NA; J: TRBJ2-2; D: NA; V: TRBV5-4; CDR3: CASSTPEANTGELFF; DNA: TGTGCCAGCAGCACCCCTGAGGCGAACACCGGGGAGCTGTTTTTT
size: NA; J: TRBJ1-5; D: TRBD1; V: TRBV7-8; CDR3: CASSYQGGDQPQHF; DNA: TGTGCCAGCAGCTATCAGGGGGGAGATCAGCCCCAGCATTTT
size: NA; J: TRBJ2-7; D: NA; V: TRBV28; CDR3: CASSFGQLSYEQYF; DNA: TGTGCCAGCAGTTTCGGTCAGCTCTCCTACGAGCAGTACTTC
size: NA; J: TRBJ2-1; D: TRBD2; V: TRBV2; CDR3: CASRMRLAGNLPYNEQFF; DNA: TGTGCCAGCAGAATGAGACTAGCGGGCAATCTTCCCTACAATGAGCAGTTCTTC
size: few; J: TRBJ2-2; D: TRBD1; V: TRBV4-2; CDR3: CASSHRTGGDPGELFF; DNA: TGTGCCAGCAGCCACCGGACAGGGGGCGATCCCGGGGAGCTGTTTTTT
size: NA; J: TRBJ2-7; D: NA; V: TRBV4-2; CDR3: CASSQEVNYLYEQYF; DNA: TGTGCCAGCAGCCAAGAAGTAAACTACCTCTACGAGCAGTACTTC
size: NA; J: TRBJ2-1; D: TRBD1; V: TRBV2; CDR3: CASRGQGSYNEQFF; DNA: TGTGCCAGCAGGGGACAGGGATCCTACAATGAGCAGTTCTTC
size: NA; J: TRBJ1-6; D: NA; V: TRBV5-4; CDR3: CASSLDTYSPLHF; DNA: TGTGCCAGCAGCTTGGACACATATTCACCCCTCCACTTT
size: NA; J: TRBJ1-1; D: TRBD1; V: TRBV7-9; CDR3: CASSPKGQGGTEAFF; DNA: TGTGCCAGCAGCCCAAAAGGACAGGGAGGCACTGAAGCTTTCTTT
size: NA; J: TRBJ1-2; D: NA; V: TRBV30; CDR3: CAWMGESYGYTF; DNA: TGTGCCTGGATGGGGGAAAGCTATGGCTACACCTTC
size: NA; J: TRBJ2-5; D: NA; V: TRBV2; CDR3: CASSGGQHQETQYF; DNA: TGTGCCAGCAGTGGAGGACAGCACCAAGAGACCCAGTACTTC
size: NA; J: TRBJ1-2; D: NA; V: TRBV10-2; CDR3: CASRARGYDYGYTF; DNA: TGCGCCAGCAGGGCCCGTGGGTATGACTATGGCTACACCTTC
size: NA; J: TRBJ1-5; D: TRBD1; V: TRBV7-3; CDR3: CASSPGGRQQPQHF; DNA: TGTGCCAGCAGCCCAGGGGGCCGGCAGCAGCCCCAGCATTTT
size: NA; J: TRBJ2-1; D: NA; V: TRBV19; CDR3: CASSIDRLYNEQFF; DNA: TGTGCCAGTAGTATAGATCGCCTTTACAATGAGCAGTTCTTC
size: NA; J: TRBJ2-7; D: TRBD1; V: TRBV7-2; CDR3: CASSSRGQGVEQYF; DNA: TGTGCCAGCAGCTCCCGCGGACAGGGGGTCGAGCAGTACTTC
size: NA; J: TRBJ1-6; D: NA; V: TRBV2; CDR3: CASSATVSRNSPLHF; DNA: TGTGCCAGCAGTGCGACAGTCTCGAGGAATTCACCCCTCCACTTT
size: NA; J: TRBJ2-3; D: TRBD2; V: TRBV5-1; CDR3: CASSSSLAGGTDTQYF; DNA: TGCGCCAGCAGCTCCTCCCTAGCGGGGGGCACAGATACGCAGTATTTT